The clone carrying this TCR beta chain has a count of ten or more. The data originate from a study of spatial heterogeneity in lung cancer. Time point defined: sample taken at primary tumor resection. TCRdb independently ran MiXCR on the 5' RACE reads; one entry per CDR3 protein. The table has some 8,600 distinct CDR3 sequences, 4.5% seen once. V dropped 1 base and J dropped 0 bases, with 9 bases sitting between them. The length of the CDR3 is 16 residues. This receptor was taken from a male donor with early-stage non-small cell lung cancer. The V call is TRBV12-3 or TRBV12-4, the J call TRBJ2-2; D is undetermined. The material sequenced was PBMCs, taken at surgery. CDR3 in amino acids: CASSLGVPPNTGELFF. The CDR3 DNA is TGTGCCAGCAGTTTAGGGGTGCCACCGAACACCGGGGAGCTGTTTTTT.